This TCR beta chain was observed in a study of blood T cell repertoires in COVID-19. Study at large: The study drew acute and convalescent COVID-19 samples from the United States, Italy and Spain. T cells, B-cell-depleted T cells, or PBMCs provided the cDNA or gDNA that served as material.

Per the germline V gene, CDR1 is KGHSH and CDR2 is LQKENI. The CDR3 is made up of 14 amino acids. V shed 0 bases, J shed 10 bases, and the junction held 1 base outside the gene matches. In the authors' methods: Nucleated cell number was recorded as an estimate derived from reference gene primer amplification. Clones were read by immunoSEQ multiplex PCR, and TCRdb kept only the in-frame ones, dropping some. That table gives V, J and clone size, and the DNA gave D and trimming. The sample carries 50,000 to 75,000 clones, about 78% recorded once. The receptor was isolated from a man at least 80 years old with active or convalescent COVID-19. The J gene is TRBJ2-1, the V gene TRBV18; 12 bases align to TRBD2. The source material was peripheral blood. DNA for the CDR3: TGTGCCAGCTCACCACCTGGGACTAGCGGGGAGCAGTTCTTC. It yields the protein CASSPPGTSGEQFF.